The present TCR beta chain was sequenced within a study of shared clonotypes between healthy human individuals (dated by TCRdb to 2019 to 2021). Turning to the overall study: Three men and two women, aged 18 to 49 years, made up the cohort. For each donor, CD4 naive and CD4 memory were each given three plates, CD8 naive was given two plates, and CD8 memory was given one plate. To estimate repertoire size and how much clonotypes are shared between individuals, the study performed deep sequencing of blood TCR repertoires from a few healthy adults. Libraries were prepared and TCR repertoires were sequenced by different laboratories using diverse techniques, in order to increase sequencing depth and limit assay-specific biases. Per donor, leukapheresis produced somewhere between about 0.94 and 9.5 billion PBMCs.

The table lists this clone with a count of one. Its recognized antigen is unknown. One base away there is no much larger clone; base qualities are not given. The donors were healthy, HIV-negative adults who had no recently reported acute infections or vaccinations. Every donor was a Caucasian adult residing in Nashville, Tennessee, USA. Magnetic negative selection was used to enrich CD4+ T cells, after which naive cells were positively selected on CD45RA and the negative fraction became the memory subset. After blood collection by leukapheresis, PBMCs were isolated using Ficoll-Histopaque density gradient centrifugation and then cryopreserved in the vapor phase of liquid nitrogen. Purity and quantity of every magnetically sorted T cell population were checked by analytical flow cytometry. Each sorted fraction had its genomic DNA isolated and then quantified by UV absorbance on a Nanodrop 2000c. The study at large found these results: The small number of donors limited the genetic and exposure-history diversity represented. Even with the large sequencing depth, rarefaction of the sorted-subset datasets indicated that sequencing was incomplete. Sampling was restricted to blood, and TCR repertoires in tissues likely differ from the TCR repertoires found in blood. Pairwise subsampling led to the expectation that sequencing depth would affect the degree of clonotype sharing among donors. Estimated clonotype richness was generally larger for naive than for memory subsets. Compared with non-shared clonotypes, the clonotypes found in all four sorted-subset donors had higher generation probabilities. When a handful of donors were compared, the shared fraction of clonotypes was about 5.2% for naive CD4, about 4% for naive CD8, 2% to 2.5% for memory CD4, and 0.35% to 0.5% for memory CD8.

Using the deep immunoSEQ assay, TCR CDR3 regions were amplified from genomic DNA by multiplex PCR. Extracted genomic DNA from each cell subset was distributed evenly across all wells of several immunoSEQ 96-well plates, and each plate was treated as a replicate. For sorted subsets, 150 to 250 ng genomic DNA, equal to tens of thousands of T cell genomes, was loaded into each replicate PCR. Purified libraries were measured with a Qubit 3.0 fluorometer, size-checked on a Bioanalyzer 2100, and measured again with the KAPA Library Quantification kit. Every immunoSEQ 96-well plate was sequenced on a dedicated single-read 150-cycle Illumina NextSeq 550 flow cell. Concerning the study's data processing: The immunoSEQ output contained only junctional sequences without quality scores, so filtering could not match that applied to full-length reads. Sequences were annotated with PyIR, a Python wrapper for IgBLAST v1.9, using IMGT germline references to assign V/J genes and CDR3. Any read was removed if the V/J assignment was weak (E-value above 1e-6), the CDR3 was missing, or the read contained stop codons, out-of-frame junctions, or ambiguous translated residues. V3J clonotypes were defined by identical inferred V gene, J gene, and CDR3 amino acid sequence. The percentage overlap between two repertoires was calculated by dividing the number of shared unique clonotypes by the size of the smaller repertoire. Three approaches were used to assess repertoire richness: RTK rarefaction, the Chao1 estimator, and Recon v2.1 estimates of unobserved clonotypes. Generation probabilities were computed with OLGA for all TCRbeta clonotypes obtained by the gDNA method from a few donors. Sourced from immuneACCESS, this table was stored by TCRdb with only in-frame sequences that have V and J called. A share of the clones is absent; for the studies checked, an unresolved V gene accounts for under half, and the remainder has no known explanation. For V, J and clone size, that table is used; D and trimming come from the DNA. The sample table records over a million clones; under 80% of these occur just once. The top ten clonotypes cover approximately 1.5% of the sample.

The receptor's source is a man aged 18 to 30 in good health. The sequencing input was memory CD4+ T cells sorted from blood. This sample's cell subset or site label indicates: CD45RA-negative fraction.

The CDR3 protein is CASSPGVAYEQYF. The nucleotides read TGTGCCAGCAGCCCCGGGGTGGCCTACGAGCAGTACTTC. The chain was built from TRBV7-2 and TRBJ2-7; TRBD2 is perhaps the D gene, given 5 matching bases. Spanning cysteine to phenylalanine, the CDR3 consists of 13 amino acids. Only the CDR3 part of the read is kept: 39 bases, read in frame from the first base. Trimming costs V 5 bases and J 2 bases, and their ends lie 10 bases apart. From the germline V gene, CDR1 is SGHTA and CDR2 is FQGNSA.